The 16 T cell receptor beta chains reported below all come from one sample, sequenced in a study of shared clonotypes between healthy human individuals. TCRdb's table, derived via immunoSEQ multiplex PCR, lists solely in-frame clones and lacks some. The data show roughly 2.5 million clones, approximately 94% seen once. The sequencing sample was made of naive CD4+ T cells sorted from blood. The subset here: CD45RA+ positively selected. The receptors derive from a man aged 18 to 29 in good health.

This chain joins TRBV5-1 and TRBJ1-2, with 7 positions matching TRBD1. The CDR3 spans 15 residues. Germline V gives CDR1 SGHRS, CDR2 YFSETQ. Unmatched junction bases numbered 12, after V lost 4 bases and J lost 6 bases. The CDR3 DNA is TGCGCCAGCAGCCCAGGGACAGCGGCGGTCCATGGCTACACCTTC. Residues: CASSPGTAAVHGYTF.

Note on this clone: The identical CDR3 is also encoded by other nucleotide sequences in the sample. V and J are TRBV7-3 and TRBJ2-5, with D possibly called TRBD1 or TRBD2 (5 bases each). The germline CDR1 and CDR2 sequences are SGHTA and FQGTGA. The CDR3 contains 14 residues. Deletions cut 0 bases from V and 2 bases from J, with 7 bases between. The CDR3 DNA is TGTGCCAGCAGCTTAACTGGGGGTCAAGAGACCCAGTACTTC. It is translated as CASSLTGGQETQYF. The complete variable domain, with remaining parts taken from reference TRBV7-3 and TRBJ2-5, reads GAGVSQTPSNKVTEKGKYVELRCDPISGHTALYWYRQSLGQGPEFLIYFQGTGAADDSGLPNDRFFAVRPEGSVSTLKIQRTERGDSAVYLCASSLTGGQETQYFGPGTRLLVL.

The rearrangement uses TRBV18 and TRBJ2-2, with D possibly being TRBD1 (6 bases). The CDR3 extends over 16 amino acids. V lost 6 bases, J lost 2 bases, and 16 bases lay in between. Germline V gives CDR1 KGHSH, CDR2 LQKENI. As DNA, the CDR3 is TGTGCCAGCTCCCCGACGATAGGGGGAAACACCGGGGAGCTGTTTTTT. Translation gives CASSPTIGGNTGELFF.

J is TRBJ2-3 and V is TRBV7-9; 10 nucleotides agree with TRBD1. Germline trimming cut 3 bases from V and 1 base from J; bases unmatched to any gene: 4. CDR3 length: 16 amino acids. The V gene's germline CDR1 is SEHNR and CDR2 FQNEAQ (reference sequence). The CDR3 protein is CASSFGTGVGTDTQYF. The DNA for the CDR3 is TGTGCCAGCAGCTTCGGGACAGGGGTGGGCACAGATACGCAGTATTTT.

The chain uses TRBV4-1 and TRBJ1-3, with D possibly TRBD1 on 6 matching bases. The germline gives CDR1 MGHRA, CDR2 YSYEKL. Trimming took 1 base from V and 0 from J, leaving 10 bases between them. This CDR3 contains 16 residues. CDR3 region: CASSQGQGSSGNTIYF. The CDR3 nucleotides are TGCGCCAGCAGCCAAGGGCAGGGGAGCTCTGGAAACACCATATATTTT.

This chain connects TRBV9 to TRBJ2-3; D unresolved. There are 17 residues in the CDR3. CDR1 SGDLS and CDR2 YYNGEE come from the germline V gene. Trimming removed 4 bases at V and 3 bases at J, with 21 bases between. CDR3 nucleotides: TGTGCCAGCAGCCCCCATGGGGTCGTCCCCGCGACAGATACGCAGTATTTT. Encoded protein: CASSPHGVVPATDTQYF.

The count of this clone is one. This chain connects TRBV11-2 to TRBJ1-5; tentative D call: TRBD1 (5 bases). Per germline, CDR1 SGHAT and CDR2 FQNNGV. With 5 bases removed from V and 4 bases from J, the gap between germline ends came to 9 bases. The length of the CDR3 is 13 residues. CDR3 sequence (DNA): TGTGCCAGCAGCCCGGGGCCAAATCAGCCCCAGCATTTT. It is translated as CASSPGPNQPQHF.

The chain has TRBV28 and TRBJ2-3, with TRBD2 matching over 10 bases. The germline V gene has CDR1 MDHEN and CDR2 SYDVKM. The CDR3 contains 15 residues. The junction had 3 bases not matched to a gene; V was cut back by 2 bases and J by 4 bases. CDR3 region: CASSLKRGGSDTQYF. In DNA, the CDR3 is TGTGCCAGCAGTTTAAAGCGGGGGGGCTCAGATACGCAGTATTTT.

This clone has more than one count but fewer than ten. The chain links TRBV6-4 to TRBJ1-1; the D gene is possibly TRBD1 (5 bases). Germline-derived CDR1 and CDR2 are MRHNA and SNTAGT. With 8 bases removed from V and 4 bases from J, the gap between germline ends came to 8 bases. The CDR3 is made up of 11 amino acids. The CDR3 coding sequence is TGTGCCAGCGTCCAGGGCACTGAAGCTTTCTTT. It yields the protein CASVQGTEAFF.

CDR3 loop: CAIGGPTDTQYF. DNA of the CDR3: TGTGCCATCGGGGGTCCGACAGATACGCAGTATTTT. The V gene is TRBV2, the J gene TRBJ2-3, with D possibly matching TRBD2 (6 bases). V lost 10 bases to trimming and J lost 3 bases, with 11 bases between them. The CDR3 extends over 12 amino acids. In germline, CDR1 is SNHLY, CDR2 FYNNEI.

This rearrangement joins TRBV30 to TRBJ1-6; D may be TRBD1 (5 bases). The CDR3 loop spans 13 amino acids. The V and J ends lost 0 bases and 10 bases respectively, with 10 bases between them. Germline CDR1 is GTSNPN and CDR2 is SVGIG (reference sequence). CDR3 residues: CAWSVQEGSPLHF. The CDR3 region has the DNA TGTGCCTGGAGTGTACAGGAGGGCTCACCCCTCCACTTT.

As to this clone: This same CDR3 is encoded by further DNA sequences in the sample. The chain has TRBV6-5 and TRBJ1-1; weak D call: TRBD1 (5 bases). The V end lost 7 bases, the J end lost 3 bases, and 12 bases lay between the germline ends. Per the germline V gene, CDR1 is MNHEY and CDR2 is SVGAGI. The CDR3 loop spans 13 amino acids. The CDR3 DNA sequence: TGTGCCAGCATCCGCGGAGGGGACACTGAAGCTTTCTTT. This gives the protein CASIRGGDTEAFF.

The genes are TRBV6-6 and TRBJ1-1, with 9 positions matching TRBD1. After removal of 4 bases from V and 3 bases from J, the junction contained 6 bases not matched to a gene. The CDR3 has 15 amino acids. Germline V gene data show CDR1 as MNHNY and CDR2 as SVGAGI (reference sequence). CDR3 sequence (DNA): TGTGCCAGCAGTTTTACCGGACAGGGGTACACTGAAGCTTTCTTT. This translates into CASSFTGQGYTEAFF.

This chain connects TRBV11-2 to TRBJ1-1, with 7 positions matching TRBD1. V gave up 1 base and J gave up 3 bases; unmatched junction bases: 8. The CDR3 runs to 16 residues. Germline values: CDR1 SGHAT, CDR2 FQNNGV. Written as DNA, the CDR3 is TGTGCCAGCAGCTTAGGCTCCGGGACAGCCTACACTGAAGCTTTCTTT. Translation: CASSLGSGTAYTEAFF.

J is TRBJ1-1 and V is TRBV12-5; no clear D gene. Germline V gives CDR1 LGHNT, CDR2 FRNRAP. V was pared by 6 bases and J by 1 base, with 9 bases between. This CDR3 has 13 amino acids. CDR3 amino acids: CASGNPWNTEAFF. CDR3 in DNA: TGTGCTAGTGGCAATCCCTGGAACACTGAAGCTTTCTTT.

The chain has TRBV5-4 and TRBJ2-7; 10 positions agree with TRBD2. The junction had 9 bases not matched to a gene; V was cut back by 0 bases and J by 3 bases. The germline CDR1 and CDR2 sequences are SGHNT and YYREEE (reference sequence). The CDR3 loop spans 17 amino acids. The chain's CDR3 is CASSLASGGAPIYEQYF. CDR3 bases: TGTGCCAGCAGCTTGGCGAGCGGGGGGGCCCCGATCTACGAGCAGTACTTC.